These 30 T cell receptor beta chains were all obtained from the same sample, sequenced in a study of cytomegalovirus exposure and HLA in healthy donors. Vbeta (60) and Jbeta (13) primers were used in the PCR. This table comes from immunoSEQ multiplex PCR, and its TCRdb copy is limited to in-frame clones, with some not included. The table lists roughly 80,000 clones, roughly 80% of them singletons. Material: PBMCs. These TCRs come from a woman in her 30s in good health and CMV-seronegative.

V gene TRBV4-3 combines with J gene TRBJ2-7; possibly TRBD2 for D (5 bases). This CDR3 has 16 residues. The germline V and J ends were trimmed by 1 base and 2 bases, with 15 bases remaining between them. Germline CDR1 reads LGHNA; CDR2 reads YSLEER. The CDR3 loop reads CASSQGTRVVAYEQYF. CDR3 DNA sequence: TGCGCCAGCAGCCAAGGTACGCGGGTAGTCGCCTACGAGCAGTACTTC.

The chain joins TRBV5-4 to TRBJ2-3, with D maybe TRBD2 (7 bases). Trimming removed 4 bases at V and 4 bases at J, with 16 bases between. Germline V gene lookup returns CDR1 SGHNT and CDR2 YYREEE (reference sequence). This CDR3 is 15 amino acids long. CDR3 in amino acids: CASSSGGARADTQYF. Written as DNA, the CDR3 is TGTGCCAGCAGCAGTGGGGGGGCGCGGGCAGATACGCAGTATTTT.

The V call is TRBV19, the J call TRBJ1-2, with D perhaps TRBD1 (5 bases). Germline loops: CDR1 LNHDA, CDR2 SQIVND (reference sequence). V was cut by 1 base and J by 8 bases, with 8 bases left in between. This CDR3 region has 12 residues. The CDR3 region has the DNA TGTGCCAGTAGTATAGGGGGCCGGGGCTACACCTTC. Protein: CASSIGGRGYTF.

This chain connects TRBV7-3 to TRBJ2-3, with D unclear. The CDR3 sequence is 12 residues long. The germline V gene has CDR1 SGHTA and CDR2 FQGTGA. Trimming cost V 8 bases and J 0 bases, with 6 bases left between them. As DNA, the CDR3 is TGTGCCAGCGGAGTTAGCACAGATACGCAGTATTTT. It specifies CASGVSTDTQYF. Full variable domain (missing parts from reference TRBV7-3 and TRBJ2-3): GAGVSQTPSNKVTEKGKYVELRCDPISGHTALYWYRQSLGQGPEFLIYFQGTGAADDSGLPNDRFFAVRPEGSVSTLKIQRTERGDSAVYLCASGVSTDTQYFGPGTRLTVL.

The chain combines TRBV5-1 with TRBJ2-3; a weak D match, TRBD2 (6 bases). The CDR3 is 15 amino acids. V was clipped by 0 bases and J by 0 bases, with 8 bases between them. Germline loops: CDR1 SGHRS, CDR2 YFSETQ. CDR3 amino acids: CASSLEGGSTDTQYF. The CDR3 bases are TGCGCCAGCAGCTTGGAAGGAGGGAGCACAGATACGCAGTATTTT.

The chain is built from TRBV28 and TRBJ1-2; D not resolved. V lost 1 base, J lost 5 bases, and 11 bases lay in between. Germline-derived CDR1 and CDR2 are MDHEN and SYDVKM. The CDR3 is 14 residues long. The CDR3 DNA follows: TGTGCCAGCAGTTTATCCACGGGCGGGTATGGCTACACCTTC. This gives the protein CASSLSTGGYGYTF.

The chain couples TRBV5-6 to TRBJ2-1; possibly TRBD1 for D (5 bases). This CDR3 has 16 residues. V was trimmed by 0 bases and J by 0 bases, leaving 10 bases between them. Germline CDR1 is SGHDT and CDR2 is YYEEEE. CDR3 protein: CASSLVRTNSYNEQFF. DNA of the CDR3: TGTGCCAGCAGCTTGGTACGGACAAACTCCTACAATGAGCAGTTCTTC.

J is TRBJ1-1 and V is TRBV6-5; 7 nucleotides agree with TRBD1. The CDR3 is made up of 14 amino acids. Germline-derived CDR1 and CDR2 are MNHEY and SVGAGI. Unmatched junction bases numbered 7, after V lost 6 bases and J lost 3 bases. CDR3 coding DNA: TGTGCCAGCAGGGCAACAGGGGCGTACACTGAAGCTTTCTTT. Translated, it gives CASRATGAYTEAFF.

The V call is TRBV5-6, the J call TRBJ1-1; 7 positions agree with TRBD1. CDR1 is SGHDT and CDR2 is YYEEEE in the germline V gene. The ends lost 5 bases at V and 6 bases at J; junction bases unmatched: 13. This CDR3 contains 15 residues. CDR3 region: CASRDAGQLRSEAFF. The CDR3 DNA follows: TGTGCCAGCAGGGATGCGGGACAGTTACGATCTGAAGCTTTCTTT.

The rearrangement joins TRBV7-2 to TRBJ1-2, with 7 bases lining up with TRBD1. The CDR3 runs 13 residues. The germline gives CDR1 SGHTA, CDR2 FQGNSA. J lost 3 bases, V lost 5 bases, and 3 bases had no gene match. In DNA form, the CDR3 reads TGTGCCAGCAGCCTGGACAGGTACTATGGCTACACCTTC. The encoded protein is CASSLDRYYGYTF.

In this sample, this clone turned up a few times. The chain is built from TRBV2 and TRBJ2-3, with TRBD2 identical over 9 bases. This CDR3 comprises 18 residues. The trim removed 2 bases at V and 0 bases at J, leaving 9 bases unmatched. Germline CDR1 and CDR2: SNHLY and FYNNEI. In DNA, the CDR3 is TGTGCCAGCAGTGAACCCGCGGGAGGGCCGTTAAGCACAGATACGCAGTATTTT. Translating it yields CASSEPAGGPLSTDTQYF.

This clone turned up a few times. The junction departs from the called germline gene at one end, perhaps through a read error. The V gene is TRBV7-9, the J gene TRBJ2-7; D is possibly TRBD2 (5 bases). CDR1 SEHNR and CDR2 FQNEAQ come from the germline V gene (reference sequence). The CDR3 spans 17 residues. This chain's CDR3 is CSSSPRDAGFLQSEQYF. The CDR3 coding sequence is TGTTCCAGCAGCCCCCGCGATGCGGGCTTCCTGCAGAGCGAGCAGTACTTC. The full variable domain, rest sourced from reference TRBV7-9 and TRBJ2-7, is DTGVSQNPRHKITKRGQNVTFRCDPISEHNRLYWYRQTLGQGPEFLTYFQNEAQLEKSRLLSDRFSAERPKGSFSTLEIQRTEQGDSAMYLCSSSPRDAGFLQSEQYFGPGTRLTVT.

This chain joins TRBV25-1 and TRBJ1-4; D might be TRBD1 (6 bases). CDR3 length: 14 residues. Germline CDR1 reads MGHDK; CDR2 reads SYGVNS. Trimming removed 7 bases at V and 8 bases at J, with 17 bases between. CDR3 loop: CASTGGGRWEKLFF. In DNA, the CDR3 is TGTGCCAGCACTGGGGGGGGGCGCTGGGAAAAACTGTTTTTT.

The chain links TRBV28 to TRBJ2-7; 8 positions match TRBD1. The V gene's germline CDR1 is MDHEN and CDR2 SYDVKM. The CDR3 is 14 residues long. The V and J ends lost 2 bases and 0 bases, in that order; junction bases with no gene match: 0. DNA for the CDR3: TGTGCCAGCAGTTTACAGGGGGCCTCCTACGAGCAGTACTTC. Residues: CASSLQGASYEQYF. The full variable domain, completed using reference TRBV28 and TRBJ2-7, is DVKVTQSSRYLVKRTGEKVFLECVQDMDHENMFWYRQDPGLGLRLIYFSYDVKMKEKGDIPEGYSVSREKKERFSLILESASTNQTSMYLCASSLQGASYEQYFGPGTRLTVT.

The V and J genes are TRBV5-1 and TRBJ2-3, with 14 bases fitting TRBD2. Germline loops: CDR1 SGHRS, CDR2 YFSETQ. Unmatched junction bases numbered 9, after V lost 2 bases and J lost 1 base. This CDR3 spans 19 amino acids. The CDR3 DNA reads as TGCGCCAGCAGCTTTAGACTAGCGGGAGGGCCTATAGGCACAGATACGCAGTATTTT. Protein sequence: CASSFRLAGGPIGTDTQYF.

V and J are TRBV7-9 and TRBJ2-3; 7 bases line up with TRBD1. CDR1 and CDR2 from the germline V gene are SEHNR and FQNEAQ (reference sequence). Losses at the gene ends were 5 bases for V and 6 bases for J; bases not matched to a gene: 11. The CDR3 has 15 residues. This CDR3 reads CASSNDRVGLDTQYF. The CDR3 bases are TGTGCCAGCAGCAACGACAGGGTCGGGTTGGATACGCAGTATTTT.

J is TRBJ1-6 and V is TRBV5-6; D uncertain. Trimming took off 1 base at V and 9 bases at J, with 14 bases between the two ends. CDR1 SGHDT and CDR2 YYEEEE come from the germline V gene. The CDR3 extends over 15 amino acids. Here the CDR3 DNA reads TGTGCCAGCAGCTTGTGGTCGCCTCCTACTTCACCCCTCCACTTT. It codes for CASSLWSPPTSPLHF.

The CDR3 spells CASSASGFGVYEQYF. As DNA, the CDR3 is TGTGCCAGCAGTGCCTCCGGATTCGGGGTCTACGAGCAGTACTTC. The chain has TRBV25-1 and TRBJ2-7; D may be TRBD2 (5 bases). The V gene lost 4 bases and the J gene lost 3 bases, with 16 bases spanning the gap. Germline V gives CDR1 MGHDK, CDR2 SYGVNS. The length of the CDR3 is 15 residues.

The V call is TRBV5-4, the J call TRBJ1-2; TRBD1 matches at 7 bases. CDR1 is SGHNT, CDR2 YYREEE, per germline (reference sequence). This CDR3 region has 15 residues. V shed 5 bases and J 7 bases; nucleotides not matched to a gene: 14. The CDR3 loop reads CASSERGQPFGGYTF. The CDR3, as DNA: TGTGCCAGCAGTGAACGGGGACAGCCATTTGGTGGCTACACCTTC.

Remarks on this clone: Without the conserved terminal phenylalanine or tryptophan, this CDR3 likely stems from a read error. The chain couples TRBV7-3 to TRBJ1-5, with 7 bases aligning to TRBD1. This CDR3 has 13 amino acids. Germline V gene lookup returns CDR1 SGHTA and CDR2 FQGTGA. V shed 8 bases and J 3 bases; nucleotides not matched to a gene: 4. The CDR3 nucleotides read TGTGCCAGCGGAACAGGGGCCAATCAGCCCCAGCATTTG. It yields the protein CASGTGANQPQHL.

The sample holds a few counts of this clone. The chain has TRBV4-1 and TRBJ2-4, with a tentative D call TRBD2 (6 bases). The germline V and J ends were trimmed by 4 bases and 3 bases, with 22 bases remaining between them. Germline lookup yields CDR1 MGHRA and CDR2 YSYEKL. The CDR3 length is 18 residues. In DNA form, the CDR3 reads TGCGCCAGCAGCCTCCCTGGGGAGATCCTGCGGGGCAAAAACATTCAGTACTTC. Protein product: CASSLPGEILRGKNIQYF.

This chain uses TRBV9 with TRBJ2-7; 9 bases are a match to TRBD1. Germline CDR1 and CDR2: SGDLS and YYNGEE. Trimming removed 4 bases from V and 4 bases from J; junction bases left unmatched: 9. The CDR3 runs 15 residues. The CDR3 nucleotides read TGTGCCAGCAGCCCGACCGGGACAGGGAGTTACGAGCAGTACTTC. Its protein is CASSPTGTGSYEQYF.

This chain uses TRBV15 with TRBJ2-7, with 7 bases aligning to TRBD2. The ends lost 1 base at V and 5 bases at J; junction bases unmatched: 8. CDR3 length equals 15 residues. Looked up from germline, CDR1 is LNHNV and CDR2 is YYDKDF (reference sequence). The CDR3 is CATSRVGEGIDEQYF. The CDR3 coding sequence is TGTGCCACCAGCAGAGTGGGGGAGGGGATTGACGAGCAGTACTTC.

The chain is built from TRBV28 and TRBJ2-5, with D perhaps matching TRBD2 (6 bases). CDR3 length equals 15 residues. Germline V lookup: CDR1 MDHEN, CDR2 SYDVKM. Trimming took off 4 bases at V and 1 base at J, with 13 bases between the two ends. Here the CDR3 DNA reads TGTGCCAGCAGTTACTACAGAGCGGGCCAAGAGACCCAGTACTTC. This encodes CASSYYRAGQETQYF.

V usage is TRBV10-1 and J usage is TRBJ2-3; 8 bases align to TRBD1. V lost 6 bases, J lost 1 base, and 12 bases stayed unmatched. This CDR3 is 17 amino acids long. Looked up from germline, CDR1 is WNHNN and CDR2 is SYGVQD (reference sequence). CDR3 in amino acids: CASSPSRAGGGTDTQYF. CDR3 bases: TGCGCCAGCAGCCCAAGCAGAGCAGGGGGCGGCACAGATACGCAGTATTTT.

The chain couples TRBV20-1 to TRBJ2-2, with D uncertain. This CDR3 is 11 amino acids long. Germline loops: CDR1 DFQATT, CDR2 SNEGSKA (reference sequence). The germline V and J ends were trimmed by 5 bases and 6 bases, with 7 bases remaining between them. The CDR3 bases are TGCAGTGCTGCTAGAGCCGGGGAGCTGTTTTTT. This codes for CSAARAGELFF.

The genes are TRBV5-4 and TRBJ2-7; 7 nucleotides align to TRBD1. The CDR3 has 15 amino acids. Unmatched junction bases numbered 7, after V lost 4 bases and J lost 0 bases. Germline loops: CDR1 SGHNT, CDR2 YYREEE (reference sequence). This CDR3 reads CASSPGQASSYEQYF. In nucleotides, the CDR3 is TGTGCCAGCAGCCCAGGACAGGCGAGCTCCTACGAGCAGTACTTC. The entire variable domain, with the rest obtained from reference TRBV5-4 and TRBJ2-7, is as follows: ETGVTQSPTHLIKTRGQQVTLRCSSQSGHNTVSWYQQALGQGPQFIFQYYREEENGRGNFPPRFSGLQFPNYSSELNVNALELDDSALYLCASSPGQASSYEQYFGPGTRLTVT.

The genes are TRBV27 and TRBJ2-7; weak D call: TRBD2 (6 bases). V was pared by 5 bases and J by 3 bases, with 11 bases between. The CDR3 is 13 amino acids. Per the germline V gene, CDR1 is MNHEY and CDR2 is SMNVEV (reference sequence). CDR3 DNA: TGTGCCAGCAGTAGCGGGCCTCGCTACGAGCAGTACTTC. This sequence encodes CASSSGPRYEQYF.

The chain couples TRBV29-1 to TRBJ1-1; D is perhaps TRBD1 (6 bases). CDR1 SQVTM and CDR2 ANQGSEA come from the germline V gene. The V end lost 6 bases, the J end lost 1 base, and 9 bases lay between the germline ends. This CDR3 comprises 12 residues. DNA of the CDR3: TGCAGCGTCAGACAGGCGAACACTGAAGCTTTCTTT. Translated: CSVRQANTEAFF.

This chain joins TRBV27 and TRBJ2-3, with 11 bases identical to TRBD2. The CDR3 extends over 16 amino acids. V lost 5 bases, J lost 2 bases, and 6 bases stayed unmatched. Germline V gene sequence: CDR1 MNHEY, CDR2 SMNVEV (reference sequence). The CDR3 loop reads CASSPGTSGLTDTQYF. In DNA, the CDR3 is TGTGCCAGCAGTCCCGGGACTAGCGGCCTCACAGATACGCAGTATTTT.